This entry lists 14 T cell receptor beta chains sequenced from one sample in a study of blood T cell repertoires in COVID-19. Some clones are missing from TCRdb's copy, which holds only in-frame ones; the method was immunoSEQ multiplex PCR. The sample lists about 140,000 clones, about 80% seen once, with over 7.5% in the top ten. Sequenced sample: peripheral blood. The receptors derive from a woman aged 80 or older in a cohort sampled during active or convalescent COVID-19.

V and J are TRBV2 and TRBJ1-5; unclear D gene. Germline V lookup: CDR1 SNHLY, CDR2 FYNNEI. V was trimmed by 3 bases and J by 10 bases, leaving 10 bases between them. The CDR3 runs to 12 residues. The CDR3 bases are TGTGCCAGCAGTGACCACGAGGGTCCCCAGCATTTT. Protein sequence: CASSDHEGPQHF.

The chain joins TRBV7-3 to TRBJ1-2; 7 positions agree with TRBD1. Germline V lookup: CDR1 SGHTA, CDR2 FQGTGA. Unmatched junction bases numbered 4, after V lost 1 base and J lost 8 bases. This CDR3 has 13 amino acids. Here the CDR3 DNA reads TGTGCCAGCAGCTTAATGACAGGGCAAGGCTACACCTTC. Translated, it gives CASSLMTGQGYTF.

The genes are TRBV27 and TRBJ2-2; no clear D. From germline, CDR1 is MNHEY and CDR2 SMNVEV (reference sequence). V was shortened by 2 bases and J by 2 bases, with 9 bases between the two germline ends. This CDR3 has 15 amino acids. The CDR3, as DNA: TGTGCCAGCAGTTTAACAAGACTCAACACCGGGGAGCTGTTTTTT. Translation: CASSLTRLNTGELFF.

Here the CDR3 reads CASSLVSGATYEQYF. The CDR3 nucleotides are TGTGCCAGCAGTTTAGTTAGCGGAGCAACCTACGAGCAGTACTTC. V usage is TRBV27 and J usage is TRBJ2-7, with TRBD2 as a possible D gene (6 bases). V was shortened by 2 bases and J by 2 bases, with 13 bases between the two germline ends. There are 15 residues in the CDR3. Germline V gene sequence: CDR1 MNHEY, CDR2 SMNVEV (reference sequence).

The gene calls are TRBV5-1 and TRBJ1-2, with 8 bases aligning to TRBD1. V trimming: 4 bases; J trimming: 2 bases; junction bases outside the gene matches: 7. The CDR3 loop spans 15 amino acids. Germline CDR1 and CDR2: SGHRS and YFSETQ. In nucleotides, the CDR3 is TGCGCCAGCAGCCGACAGGGGAATGGCAACTATGGCTACACCTTC. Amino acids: CASSRQGNGNYGYTF.

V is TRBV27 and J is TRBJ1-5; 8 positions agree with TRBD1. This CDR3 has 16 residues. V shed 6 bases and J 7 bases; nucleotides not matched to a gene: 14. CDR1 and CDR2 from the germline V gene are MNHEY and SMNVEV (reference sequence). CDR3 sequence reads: CASRTTGGGLRQPQHF. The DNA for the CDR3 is TGTGCCAGCAGAACTACAGGGGGGGGGCTTAGGCAGCCCCAGCATTTT.

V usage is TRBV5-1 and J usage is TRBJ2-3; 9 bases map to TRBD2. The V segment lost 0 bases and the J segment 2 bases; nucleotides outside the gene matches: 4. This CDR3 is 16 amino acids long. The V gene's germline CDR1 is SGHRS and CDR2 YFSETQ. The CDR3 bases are TGCGCCAGCAGCTTGGACCTAGCGGGGAACACAGATACGCAGTATTTT. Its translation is CASSLDLAGNTDTQYF. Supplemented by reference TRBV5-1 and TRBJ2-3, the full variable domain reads KAGVTQTPRYLIKTRGQQVTLSCSPISGHRSVSWYQQTPGQGLQFLFEYFSETQRNKGNFPGRFSGRQFSNSRSEMNVSTLELGDSALYLCASSLDLAGNTDTQYFGPGTRLTVL.

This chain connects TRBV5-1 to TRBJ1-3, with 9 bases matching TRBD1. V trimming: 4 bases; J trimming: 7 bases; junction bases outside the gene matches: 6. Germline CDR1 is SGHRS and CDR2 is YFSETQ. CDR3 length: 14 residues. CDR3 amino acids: CASSIQGAKNTIYF. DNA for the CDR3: TGCGCCAGCAGCATACAGGGGGCCAAGAACACCATATATTTT.

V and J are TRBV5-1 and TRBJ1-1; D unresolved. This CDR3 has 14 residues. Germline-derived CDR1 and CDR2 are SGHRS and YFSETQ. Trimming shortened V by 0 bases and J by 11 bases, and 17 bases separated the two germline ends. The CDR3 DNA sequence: TGCGCCAGCAGCTTGGGGAATACAGCGGACCAGGCTTTCTTT. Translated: CASSLGNTADQAFF.

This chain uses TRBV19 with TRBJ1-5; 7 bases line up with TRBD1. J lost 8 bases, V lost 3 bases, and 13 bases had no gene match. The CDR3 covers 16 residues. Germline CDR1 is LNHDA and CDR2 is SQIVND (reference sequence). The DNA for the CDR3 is TGTGCCAGTAGTATCTCTCTGGGGACAGCTTGGGAGCCCCAGCATTTT. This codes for CASSISLGTAWEPQHF. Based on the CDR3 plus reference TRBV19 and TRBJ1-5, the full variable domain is DGGITQSPKYLFRKEGQNVTLSCEQNLNHDAMYWYRQDPGQGLRLIYYSQIVNDFQKGDIAEGYSVSREKKESFPLTVTSAQKNPTAFYLCASSISLGTAWEPQHFGDGTRLSIL.

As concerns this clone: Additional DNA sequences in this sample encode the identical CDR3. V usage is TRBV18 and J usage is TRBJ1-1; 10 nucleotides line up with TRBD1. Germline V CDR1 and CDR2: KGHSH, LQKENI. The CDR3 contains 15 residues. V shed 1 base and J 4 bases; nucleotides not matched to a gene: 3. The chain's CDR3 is CASSPRQGASTEAFF. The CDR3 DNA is TGTGCCAGCTCACCACGACAGGGGGCGTCCACTGAAGCTTTCTTT.

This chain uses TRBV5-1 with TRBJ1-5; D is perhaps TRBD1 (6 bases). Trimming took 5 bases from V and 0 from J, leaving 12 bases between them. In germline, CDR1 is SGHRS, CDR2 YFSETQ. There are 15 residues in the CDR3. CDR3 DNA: TGCGCCAGCAGGAGGACAGTAAATAGCAATCAGCCCCAGCATTTT. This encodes CASRRTVNSNQPQHF.

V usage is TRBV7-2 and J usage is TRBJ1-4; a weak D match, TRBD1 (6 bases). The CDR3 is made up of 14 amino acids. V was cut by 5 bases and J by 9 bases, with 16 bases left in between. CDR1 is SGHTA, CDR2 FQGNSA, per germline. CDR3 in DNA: TGTGCCAGCAGCCCGAGGACAGACTCCAAAAAACTGTTTTTT. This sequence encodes CASSPRTDSKKLFF.

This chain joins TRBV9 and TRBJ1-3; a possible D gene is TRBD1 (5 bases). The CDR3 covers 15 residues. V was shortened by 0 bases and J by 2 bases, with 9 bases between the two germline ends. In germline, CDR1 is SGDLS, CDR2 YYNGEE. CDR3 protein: CASSVVGGPGNTIYF. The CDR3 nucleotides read TGTGCCAGCAGCGTAGTGGGGGGACCTGGAAACACCATATATTTT.